The 6 T cell receptor beta chains reported below all come from one sample, sequenced in a study of vaccination and CD4 T cells after COVID-19. Treatment defined: roughly ten-day PBMC culture with coronavirus spike peptide pools or control peptides (ViraFEST assay). These receptors' antigens are unknown. Cultured CD4+ T-cell DNA underwent Oncomine TCR Beta short-read sequencing. TCRdb recomputed calls from the PCR reads with MiXCR, one row per CDR3 protein. The table has under 20,000 distinct CDR3 sequences, roughly 45% seen once. Material: CD4+ T cells from blood, cultured in vitro, obtained before SARS-CoV-2 vaccination. These receptors were obtained from a human donor who had recovered from COVID-19.

The chain employs TRBV14 and TRBJ2-2; either TRBD1 or TRBD2 may supply D (7 bases each). The CDR3 runs to 16 residues. V lost 2 bases and J lost 4, with 14 bases in between. Germline assignment: CDR1 SGHDN and CDR2 FVKESK. The CDR3, as DNA: TGTGCCAGCAGCCAAAGCGGCAGGGGGGGCACCGGGGAGCTGTTTTTT. Translation gives CASSQSGRGGTGELFF.

The genes are TRBV6-5 and TRBJ2-3, with D possibly being TRBD2 (5 bases). Per germline, CDR1 MNHEY and CDR2 SVGAGI. V gave up 4 bases and J gave up 2 bases, with 10 bases separating them. CDR3 length: 14 residues. CDR3 amino acids: CASSWTDDTDTQYF. Written as DNA, the CDR3 is TGTGCCAGCAGTTGGACTGACGACACAGATACGCAGTATTTT.

CDR3 DNA: TGTGCCAGCAGTTCGGCAGGGGGGACTCCGCAGTATTTT. This encodes CASSSAGGTPQYF. The chain links TRBV12-3 or TRBV12-4 to TRBJ2-3; tentatively, D is TRBD1 (7 bases). Trimming shortened V by 4 bases and J by 10 bases, and 15 bases separated the two germline ends. The CDR3 sequence is 13 residues long.

This clonotype was detected only a few times. The gene calls are TRBV7-2 and TRBJ1-6; no clear D gene. CDR3 size: 14 residues. Trimming cost V 3 bases and J 6 bases, with 9 bases left between them. Germline lookup yields CDR1 SGHTA and CDR2 FQGNSA. CDR3 amino acids: CASSLSGSNSPLHF. CDR3 in DNA: TGTGCCAGCAGCTTGTCTGGGAGTAATTCACCCCTCCACTTT.

This CDR3 is CASRGSTNEQFF. DNA for the CDR3: TGTGCCAGCAGGGGGTCGACGAATGAGCAGTTCTTC. The chain carries TRBV6-1 and TRBJ2-1; no definite D call. The CDR3 runs 12 residues. V gave up 6 bases and J gave up 7 bases, with 10 bases separating them. Germline V gene sequence: CDR1 MNHNS, CDR2 SASEGT.

This chain connects TRBV6-1 to TRBJ2-1; weak D call: TRBD1 (5 bases). V lost 6 bases, J lost 2 bases, and 5 bases lay in between. The CDR3 loop spans 12 amino acids. Germline V gene lookup returns CDR1 MNHNS and CDR2 SASEGT. CDR3 sequence reads: CASRGPYNEQFF. The CDR3 DNA reads TGTGCCAGCAGGGGGCCCTACAATGAGCAGTTCTTC.